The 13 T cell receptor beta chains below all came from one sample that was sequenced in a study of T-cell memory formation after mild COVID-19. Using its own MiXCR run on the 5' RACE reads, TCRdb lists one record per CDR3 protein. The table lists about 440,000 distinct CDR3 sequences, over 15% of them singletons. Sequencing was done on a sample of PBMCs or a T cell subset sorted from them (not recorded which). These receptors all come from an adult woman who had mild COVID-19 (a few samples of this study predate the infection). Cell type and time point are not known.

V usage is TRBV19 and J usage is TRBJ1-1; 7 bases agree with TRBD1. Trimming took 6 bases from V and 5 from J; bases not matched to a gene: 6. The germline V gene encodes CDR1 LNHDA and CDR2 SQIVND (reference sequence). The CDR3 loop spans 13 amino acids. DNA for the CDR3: TGTGCCAGTAGCCCCACAGGGGTGACTGAAGCTTTCTTT. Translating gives CASSPTGVTEAFF.

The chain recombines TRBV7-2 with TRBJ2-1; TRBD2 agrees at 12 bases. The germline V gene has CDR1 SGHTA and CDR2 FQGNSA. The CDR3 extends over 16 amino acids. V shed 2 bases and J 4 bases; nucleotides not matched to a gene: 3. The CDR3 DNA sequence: TGTGCCAGCAGCTTAACTAGCGGGAGGAGTTACAATGAGCAGTTCTTC. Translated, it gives CASSLTSGRSYNEQFF.

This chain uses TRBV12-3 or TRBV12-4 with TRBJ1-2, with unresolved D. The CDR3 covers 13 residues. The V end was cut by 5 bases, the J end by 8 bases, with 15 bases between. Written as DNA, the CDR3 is TGTGCCAGCAGTATTATCCTCGCTAAAGGCTACACCTTC. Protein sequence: CASSIILAKGYTF.

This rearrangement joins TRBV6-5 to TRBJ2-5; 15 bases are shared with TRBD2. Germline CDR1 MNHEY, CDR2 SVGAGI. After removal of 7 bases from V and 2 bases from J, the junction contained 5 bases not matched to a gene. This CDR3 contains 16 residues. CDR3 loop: CASTVGLAGGQETQYF. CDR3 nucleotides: TGTGCCAGCACCGTGGGACTAGCGGGAGGTCAAGAGACCCAGTACTTC.

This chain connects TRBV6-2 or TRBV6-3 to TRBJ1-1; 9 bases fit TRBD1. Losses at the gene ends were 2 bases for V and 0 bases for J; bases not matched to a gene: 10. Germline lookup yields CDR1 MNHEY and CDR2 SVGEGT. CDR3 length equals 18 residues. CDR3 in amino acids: CASSYEDDRGTMNTEAFF. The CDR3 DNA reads TGTGCCAGCAGTTACGAGGATGACAGGGGGACCATGAACACTGAAGCTTTCTTT.

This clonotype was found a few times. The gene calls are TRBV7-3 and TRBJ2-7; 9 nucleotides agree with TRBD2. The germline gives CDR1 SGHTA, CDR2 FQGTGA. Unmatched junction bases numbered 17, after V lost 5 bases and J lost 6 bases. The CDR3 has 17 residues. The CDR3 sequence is CASSPDAPGLAVGEQYF. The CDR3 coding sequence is TGTGCCAGCAGCCCAGACGCGCCGGGACTAGCTGTTGGCGAGCAGTACTTC.

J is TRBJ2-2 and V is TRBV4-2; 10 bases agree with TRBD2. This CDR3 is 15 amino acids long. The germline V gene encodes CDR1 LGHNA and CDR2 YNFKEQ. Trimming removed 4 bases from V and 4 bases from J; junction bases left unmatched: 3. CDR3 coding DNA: TGTGCCAGCAGCCCGGGACTAGCGCCCACCGGGGAGCTGTTTTTT. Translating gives CASSPGLAPTGELFF.

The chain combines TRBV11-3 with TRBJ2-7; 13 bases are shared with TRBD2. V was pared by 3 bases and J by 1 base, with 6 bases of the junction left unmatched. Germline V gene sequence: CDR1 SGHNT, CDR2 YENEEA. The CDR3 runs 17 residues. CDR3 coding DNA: TGTGCCAGCAGCTTGTCAGGACTAGCGGGAGTGTCCTACGAGCAGTACTTC. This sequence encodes CASSLSGLAGVSYEQYF.

In nucleotides, the CDR3 is TGTGCCAGCAGTTACACAGGGTTCACTGAAGCTTTCTTT. Its translation: CASSYTGFTEAFF. V is TRBV6-5 and J is TRBJ1-1; D may be TRBD1 (6 bases). CDR3 size: 13 residues. Trimming took 2 bases from V and 4 from J, leaving 8 bases between them. CDR1 and CDR2 (germline): MNHEY, SVGAGI.

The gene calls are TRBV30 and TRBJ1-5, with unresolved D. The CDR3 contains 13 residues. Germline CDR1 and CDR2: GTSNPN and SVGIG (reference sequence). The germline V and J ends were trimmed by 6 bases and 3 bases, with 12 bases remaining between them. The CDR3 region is CACNAGFNQPQHF. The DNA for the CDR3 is TGTGCCTGTAACGCGGGGTTCAATCAGCCCCAGCATTTT.

CDR3 sequence: CATSQEPRADTQYF. In nucleotides, the CDR3 is TGTGCCACCAGCCAGGAGCCGAGGGCAGATACGCAGTATTTT. V usage is TRBV15 and J usage is TRBJ2-3, with a possible D match to TRBD2 (5 bases). CDR3 size: 14 residues. Germline V gene data show CDR1 as LNHNV and CDR2 as YYDKDF (reference sequence). V lost 5 bases and J lost 4, with 13 bases in between.

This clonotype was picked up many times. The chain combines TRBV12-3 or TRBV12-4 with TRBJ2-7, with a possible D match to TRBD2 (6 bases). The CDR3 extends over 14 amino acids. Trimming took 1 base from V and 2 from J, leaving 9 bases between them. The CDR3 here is CASSLVGGPYEQYF. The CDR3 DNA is TGTGCCAGCAGTTTAGTGGGGGGTCCCTACGAGCAGTACTTC.

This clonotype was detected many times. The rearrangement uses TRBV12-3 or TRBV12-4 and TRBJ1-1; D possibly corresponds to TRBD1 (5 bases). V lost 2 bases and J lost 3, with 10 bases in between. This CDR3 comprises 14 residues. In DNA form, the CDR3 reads TGTGCCAGCAGTTTATGGGGGGGAGACACTGAAGCTTTCTTT. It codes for CASSLWGGDTEAFF.